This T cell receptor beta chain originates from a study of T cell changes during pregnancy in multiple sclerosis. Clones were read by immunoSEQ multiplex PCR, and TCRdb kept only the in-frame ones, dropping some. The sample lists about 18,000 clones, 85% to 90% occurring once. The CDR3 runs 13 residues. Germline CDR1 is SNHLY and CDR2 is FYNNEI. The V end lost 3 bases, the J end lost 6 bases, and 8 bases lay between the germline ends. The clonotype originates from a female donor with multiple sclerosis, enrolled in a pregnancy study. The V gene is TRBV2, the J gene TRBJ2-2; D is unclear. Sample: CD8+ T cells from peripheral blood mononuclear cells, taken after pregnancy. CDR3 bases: TGTGCCAGCAGTGACGCGCGGTCCGGGGAGCTGTTTTTT. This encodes CASSDARSGELFF.